The source of this T cell receptor beta chain is a study of CD8 T cells in Susac syndrome. Study information: Patients with Susac syndrome were therapy-naive, on corticosteroids, or on intravenous immunoglobulin alone at blood draw.

The study sequenced TCR beta in blood CD8+ and CD4+ T cells. Patients with Susac syndrome showed fulfilment of recently defined diagnostic criteria for definite or probable disease. CD8+ and CD4+ T cells were negatively isolated; TEMRA cells were FACS-enriched. Trimming shortened V by 3 bases and J by 8 bases, and 15 bases separated the two germline ends. CDR1 is SGHRS and CDR2 is YFSETQ in the germline V gene. The length of the CDR3 is 14 residues. The authors reverse transcribed roughly 0.5 to 1 ug RNA with random hexamers. In TCRdb, the immunoSEQ multiplex PCR reads were re-called with MiXCR into one record per CDR3 protein. The data contain some 200,000 distinct CDR3 sequences, roughly nine tenths of them singletons.

This sequence originates from a human donor with Susac syndrome. The sample taken for sequencing was CD4+ T cells from PBMCs. V usage is TRBV5-1 and J usage is TRBJ1-5; D ambiguous. CDR3 amino acids: CASSYGLSSEPQHF. The CDR3 DNA follows: TGCGCCAGCAGCTATGGACTATCTTCGGAGCCCCAGCATTTT.